Below, 9 T cell receptor beta chains from the same sample are listed, as sequenced in a study of a mutant IDH1 vaccine in newly diagnosed glioma. Time point reported: week 23, last vaccination. In every dose of vaccine, 300 ug of mutant IDH1 20-mer peptide was given alongside topical imiquimod. Their cognate antigens are unknown. The assay was immunoSEQ multiplex PCR, and TCRdb's table has in-frame clones only and misses some. The top ten hold less than 6.5% of the sample, which has around 40,000 clones, about three quarters seen once. Source: PBMCs, taken from a glioma patient whose treatment included an IDH1 peptide vaccine. These receptors originate from a man over 45 with glioma.

The V and J genes are TRBV27 and TRBJ2-7, with D perhaps assigned TRBD1 or TRBD2 (6 bases each). This CDR3 is built from 15 residues. The germline V and J ends were trimmed by 2 bases and 0 bases, with 11 bases remaining between them. The germline V gene has CDR1 MNHEY and CDR2 SMNVEV (reference sequence). CDR3 coding DNA: TGTGCCAGCAGTTTACGGGGGACAAGCTCCTACGAGCAGTACTTC. Protein product: CASSLRGTSSYEQYF.

J is TRBJ1-4 and V is TRBV7-2, with 7 bases identical to TRBD1. The CDR3 is 16 residues long. Germline values: CDR1 SGHTA, CDR2 FQGNSA. Losses at the gene ends were 0 bases for V and 8 bases for J; bases not matched to a gene: 9. CDR3 residues: CASSLARGGGGEKLFF. CDR3 nucleotides: TGTGCCAGCAGCTTAGCACGAGGGGGAGGGGGCGAAAAACTGTTTTTT. The full variable domain, completed using reference TRBV7-2 and TRBJ1-4, is GAGVSQSPSNKVTEKGKDVELRCDPISGHTALYWYRQSLGQGLEFLIYFQGNSAPDKSGLPSDRFSAERTGGSVSTLTIQRTQQEDSAVYLCASSLARGGGGEKLFFGSGTQLSVL.

The V and J genes are TRBV7-2 and TRBJ2-6; D not resolved. This CDR3 spans 15 amino acids. V lost 5 bases to trimming and J lost 1 base, with 9 bases between them. Germline lookup yields CDR1 SGHTA and CDR2 FQGNSA. The CDR3 spells CASSPRASGANVLTF. For the CDR3, the DNA is TGTGCCAGCAGCCCAAGGGCTTCTGGGGCCAACGTCCTGACTTTC.

The chain joins TRBV27 to TRBJ2-2; 7 nucleotides agree with TRBD2. The CDR3 loop spans 14 amino acids. V shed 6 bases and J 5 bases; nucleotides not matched to a gene: 6. Germline values: CDR1 MNHEY, CDR2 SMNVEV (reference sequence). The CDR3 is CASRDGGRTGELFF. CDR3 coding DNA: TGTGCCAGCAGGGACGGGGGGAGGACCGGGGAGCTGTTTTTT.

The chain is built from TRBV4-2 and TRBJ2-1; D not certain. Trimming cost V 0 bases and J 1 base, with 10 bases left between them. CDR1 LGHNA and CDR2 YNFKEQ come from the germline V gene. CDR3 length equals 16 residues. The CDR3 bases are TGTGCCAGCAGCCAAGATATCACAGATTCCTACAATGAGCAGTTCTTC. Translating gives CASSQDITDSYNEQFF.

The chain couples TRBV2 to TRBJ1-6; TRBD1 is a possible D gene (5 bases). The CDR3 has 17 residues. With 6 bases removed from V and 5 bases from J, the gap between germline ends came to 20 bases. Germline V CDR1 and CDR2: SNHLY, FYNNEI. The CDR3 loop is CASRRMGGTGDNSPLHF. CDR3 nucleotide sequence: TGTGCCAGCAGGAGGATGGGAGGGACGGGGGATAATTCACCCCTCCACTTT.

This clone has just a few counts. The rearrangement links TRBV19 to TRBJ1-1; 7 bases map to TRBD1. Trimming removed 5 bases from V and 1 base from J; junction bases left unmatched: 10. Germline V gives CDR1 LNHDA, CDR2 SQIVND (reference sequence). The CDR3 runs to 16 residues. The CDR3 DNA sequence: TGTGCCAGTAGTCTCGACAGGGTCCCTCAGAACACTGAAGCTTTCTTT. Protein sequence: CASSLDRVPQNTEAFF.

This clone was counted only a few times. This sequence joins TRBV19 and TRBJ1-1; D is unresolved. V lost 5 bases to trimming and J lost 4 bases, with 8 bases between them. CDR3 length: 12 residues. Germline V CDR1 and CDR2: LNHDA, SQIVND (reference sequence). For the CDR3, the DNA is TGTGCCAGTAGTCGGAGTTTCACTGAAGCTTTCTTT. It is translated as CASSRSFTEAFF. The whole variable domain, filled in from reference TRBV19 and TRBJ1-1, reads DGGITQSPKYLFRKEGQNVTLSCEQNLNHDAMYWYRQDPGQGLRLIYYSQIVNDFQKGDIAEGYSVSREKKESFPLTVTSAQKNPTAFYLCASSRSFTEAFFGQGTRLTVV.

The gene calls are TRBV7-2 and TRBJ2-4, with TRBD1 identical over 7 bases. J was trimmed by 0 bases and V by 5 bases; bases with no gene match: 16. The CDR3 loop spans 19 amino acids. Germline lookup yields CDR1 SGHTA and CDR2 FQGNSA. CDR3 amino acids: CASSESNYRTGEAKNIQYF. The DNA for the CDR3 is TGTGCCAGCAGCGAATCTAACTACCGTACAGGGGAAGCCAAAAACATTCAGTACTTC.